This T cell receptor (beta chain) was captured by sequencing in a study of technical replicates of blood from a few donors. Germline CDR1 MNHEY, CDR2 SMNVEV (reference sequence). The CDR3 runs to 15 residues. V lost 0 bases to trimming and J lost 6 bases, with 11 bases between them. Produced via immunoSEQ multiplex PCR; TCRdb's table is partial and in-frame only. The top ten clones hold 0.2% to 0.25% of a sample with some 100,000 clones, 96% of them seen once. This clonotype was sampled from a human donor in good health. The sequenced sample was T cells isolated from PBMCs. This sequence joins TRBV27 and TRBJ2-2; D ambiguous. Here the CDR3 DNA reads TGTGCCAGCAGTTTATCTCTGGTTACGGCCGGGGAGCTGTTTTTT. This encodes CASSLSLVTAGELFF.